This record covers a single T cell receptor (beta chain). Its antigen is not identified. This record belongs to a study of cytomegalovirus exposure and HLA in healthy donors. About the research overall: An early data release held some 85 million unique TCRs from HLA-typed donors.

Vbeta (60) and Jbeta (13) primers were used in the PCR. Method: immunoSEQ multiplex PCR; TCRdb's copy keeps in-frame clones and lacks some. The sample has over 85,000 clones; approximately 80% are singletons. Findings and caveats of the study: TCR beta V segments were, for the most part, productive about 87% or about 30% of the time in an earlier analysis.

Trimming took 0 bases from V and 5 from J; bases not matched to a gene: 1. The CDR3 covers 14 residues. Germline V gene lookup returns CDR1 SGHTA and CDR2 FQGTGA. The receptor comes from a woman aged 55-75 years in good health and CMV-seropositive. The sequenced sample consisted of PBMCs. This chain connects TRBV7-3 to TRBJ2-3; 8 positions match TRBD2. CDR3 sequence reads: CASSLTGGGDTQYF. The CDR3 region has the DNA TGTGCCAGCAGCTTAACCGGGGGGGGAGATACGCAGTATTTT. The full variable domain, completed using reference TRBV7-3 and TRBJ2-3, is GAGVSQTPSNKVTEKGKYVELRCDPISGHTALYWYRQSLGQGPEFLIYFQGTGAADDSGLPNDRFFAVRPEGSVSTLKIQRTERGDSAVYLCASSLTGGGDTQYFGPGTRLTVL.